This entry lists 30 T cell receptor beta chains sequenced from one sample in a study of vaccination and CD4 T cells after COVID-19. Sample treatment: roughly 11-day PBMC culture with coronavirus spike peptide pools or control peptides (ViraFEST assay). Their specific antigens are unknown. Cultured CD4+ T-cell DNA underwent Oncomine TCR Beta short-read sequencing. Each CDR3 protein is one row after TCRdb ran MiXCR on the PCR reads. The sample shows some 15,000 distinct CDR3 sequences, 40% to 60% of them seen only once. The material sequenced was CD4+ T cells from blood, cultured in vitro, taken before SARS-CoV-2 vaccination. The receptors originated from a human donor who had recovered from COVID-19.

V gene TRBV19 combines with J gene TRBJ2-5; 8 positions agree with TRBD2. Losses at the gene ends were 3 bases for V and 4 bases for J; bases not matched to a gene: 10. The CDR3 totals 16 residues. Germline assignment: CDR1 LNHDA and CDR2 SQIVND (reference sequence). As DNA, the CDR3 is TGTGCCAGTAGTATTGGGTTCGGGAGGGTCAGAGAGACCCAGTACTTC. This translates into CASSIGFGRVRETQYF.

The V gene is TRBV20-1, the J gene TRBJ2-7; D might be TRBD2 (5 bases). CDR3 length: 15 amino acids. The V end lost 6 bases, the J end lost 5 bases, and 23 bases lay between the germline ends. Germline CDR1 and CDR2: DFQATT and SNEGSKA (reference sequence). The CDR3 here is CSAIFLEGGNHEQYF. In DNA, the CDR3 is TGCAGTGCCATCTTCCTTGAGGGTGGTAATCACGAGCAGTACTTC.

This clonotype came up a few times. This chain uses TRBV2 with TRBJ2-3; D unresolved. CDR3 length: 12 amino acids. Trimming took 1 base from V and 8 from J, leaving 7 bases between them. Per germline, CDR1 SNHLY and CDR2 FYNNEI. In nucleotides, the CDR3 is TGTGCCAGCAGTGAAGTTGGCGGTACGCAGTATTTT. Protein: CASSEVGGTQYF.

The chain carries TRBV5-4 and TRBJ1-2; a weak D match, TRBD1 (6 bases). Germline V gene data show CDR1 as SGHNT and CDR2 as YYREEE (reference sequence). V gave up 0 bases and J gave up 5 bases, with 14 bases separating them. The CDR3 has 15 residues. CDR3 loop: CASSLGGGLGYGYTF. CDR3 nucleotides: TGTGCCAGCAGCTTGGGTGGGGGCTTGGGTTATGGCTACACCTTC.

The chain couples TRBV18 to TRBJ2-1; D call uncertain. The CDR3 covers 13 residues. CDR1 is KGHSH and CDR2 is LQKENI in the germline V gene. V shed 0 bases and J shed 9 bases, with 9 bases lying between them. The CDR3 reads CASSPPALGEQFF. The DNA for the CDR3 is TGTGCCAGCTCACCACCGGCATTGGGTGAGCAGTTCTTC.

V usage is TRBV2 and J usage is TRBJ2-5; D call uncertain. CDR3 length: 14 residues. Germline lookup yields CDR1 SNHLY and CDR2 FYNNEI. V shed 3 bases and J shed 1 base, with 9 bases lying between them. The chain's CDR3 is CASSELRRQETQYF. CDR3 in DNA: TGTGCCAGCAGTGAGTTAAGACGCCAAGAGACCCAGTACTTC.

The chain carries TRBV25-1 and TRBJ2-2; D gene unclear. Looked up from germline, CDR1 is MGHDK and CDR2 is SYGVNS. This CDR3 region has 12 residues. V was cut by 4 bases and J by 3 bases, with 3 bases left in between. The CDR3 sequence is CASSGDTGELFF. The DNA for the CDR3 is TGTGCCAGCAGTGGGGACACCGGGGAGCTGTTTTTT.

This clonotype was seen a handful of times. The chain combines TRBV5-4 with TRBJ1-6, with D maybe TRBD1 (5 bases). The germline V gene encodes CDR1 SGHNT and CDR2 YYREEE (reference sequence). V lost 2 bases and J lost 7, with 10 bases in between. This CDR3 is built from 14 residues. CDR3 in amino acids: CASSFPGSNSPLHF. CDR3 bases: TGTGCCAGCAGCTTCCCAGGGTCGAATTCACCCCTCCACTTT.

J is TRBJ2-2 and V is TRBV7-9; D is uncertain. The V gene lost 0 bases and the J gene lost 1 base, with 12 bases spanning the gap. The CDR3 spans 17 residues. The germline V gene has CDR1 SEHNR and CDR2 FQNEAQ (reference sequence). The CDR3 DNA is TGTGCCAGCAGCTTAGCGCGAAATTTCAAGAACACCGGGGAGCTGTTTTTT. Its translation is CASSLARNFKNTGELFF.

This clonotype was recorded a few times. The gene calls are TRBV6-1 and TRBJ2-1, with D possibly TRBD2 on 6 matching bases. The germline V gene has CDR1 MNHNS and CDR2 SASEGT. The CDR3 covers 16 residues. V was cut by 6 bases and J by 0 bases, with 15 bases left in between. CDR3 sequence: CASSHRDGSSYNEQFF. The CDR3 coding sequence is TGTGCCAGCAGCCACCGGGACGGGAGCTCCTACAATGAGCAGTTCTTC.

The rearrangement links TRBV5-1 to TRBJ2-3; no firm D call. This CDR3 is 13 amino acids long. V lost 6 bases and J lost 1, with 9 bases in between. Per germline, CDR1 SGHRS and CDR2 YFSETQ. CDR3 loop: CASTLEGTDTQYF. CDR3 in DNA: TGCGCCAGCACCCTAGAAGGCACAGATACGCAGTATTTT.

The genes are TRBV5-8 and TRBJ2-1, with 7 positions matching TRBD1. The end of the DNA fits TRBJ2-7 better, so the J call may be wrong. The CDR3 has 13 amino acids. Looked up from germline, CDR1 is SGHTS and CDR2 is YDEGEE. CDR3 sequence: CASSLDRVDEQYF. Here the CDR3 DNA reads TGTGCCAGCAGCCTCGACAGGGTGGACGAGCAGTACTTC.

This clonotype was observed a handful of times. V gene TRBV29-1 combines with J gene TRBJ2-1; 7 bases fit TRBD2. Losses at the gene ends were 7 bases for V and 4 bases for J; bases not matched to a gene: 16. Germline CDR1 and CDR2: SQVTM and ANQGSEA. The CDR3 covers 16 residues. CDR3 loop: CSATLGTGGSYNEQFF. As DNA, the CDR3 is TGCAGCGCCACCTTGGGAACGGGAGGATCTTACAATGAGCAGTTCTTC.

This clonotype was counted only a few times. As DNA, the CDR3 is TGTGCCAGCAGACCTCGGGGACCCTCCTACGAGCAGTACTTC. This sequence encodes CASRPRGPSYEQYF. The chain uses TRBV19 and TRBJ2-7; D may match TRBD1 or TRBD2 (5 bases each). The germline V gene has CDR1 LNHDA and CDR2 SQIVND (reference sequence). V was pared by 9 bases and J by 0 bases, with 15 bases between. CDR3 length: 14 residues.

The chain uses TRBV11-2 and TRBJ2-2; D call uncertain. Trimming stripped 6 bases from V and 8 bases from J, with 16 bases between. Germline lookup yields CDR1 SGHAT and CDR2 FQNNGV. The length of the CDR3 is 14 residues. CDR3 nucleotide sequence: TGTGCCAGCAGAGATCGTTTTGGCTCGGGGGAGCTGTTTTTT. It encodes CASRDRFGSGELFF.

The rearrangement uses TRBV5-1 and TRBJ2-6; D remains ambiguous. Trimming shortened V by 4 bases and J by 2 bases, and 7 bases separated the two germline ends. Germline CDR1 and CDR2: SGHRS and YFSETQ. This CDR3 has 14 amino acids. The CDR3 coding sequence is TGCGCCAGCAGCCCGGATGCTGGGGCCAACGTCCTGACTTTC. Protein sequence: CASSPDAGANVLTF.

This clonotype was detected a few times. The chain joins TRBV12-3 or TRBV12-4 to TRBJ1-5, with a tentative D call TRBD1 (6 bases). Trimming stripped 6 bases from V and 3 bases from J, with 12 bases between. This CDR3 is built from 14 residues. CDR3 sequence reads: CASRRGQSNQPQHF. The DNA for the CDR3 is TGTGCCAGCAGACGCGGACAGTCCAATCAGCCCCAGCATTTT.

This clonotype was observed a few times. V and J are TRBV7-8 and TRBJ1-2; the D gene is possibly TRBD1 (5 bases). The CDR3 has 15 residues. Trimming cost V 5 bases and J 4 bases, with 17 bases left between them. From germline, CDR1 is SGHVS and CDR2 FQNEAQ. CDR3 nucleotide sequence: TGTGCCAGCAGCCCGCCCCCCGACAGAAGCTATGGCTACACCTTC. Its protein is CASSPPPDRSYGYTF. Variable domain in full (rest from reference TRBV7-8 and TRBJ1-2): GAGVSQSPRYKVAKRGQDVALRCDPISGHVSLFWYQQALGQGPEFLTYFQNEAQLDKSGLPSDRFFAERPEGSVSTLKIQRTQQEDSAVYLCASSPPPDRSYGYTFGSGTRLTVV.

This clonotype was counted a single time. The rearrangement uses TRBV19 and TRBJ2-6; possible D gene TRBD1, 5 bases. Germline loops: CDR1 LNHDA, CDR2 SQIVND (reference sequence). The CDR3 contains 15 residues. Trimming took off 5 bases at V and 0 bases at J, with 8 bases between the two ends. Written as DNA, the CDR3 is TGTGCCAGTAGTCTTACAGGCTCTGGGGCCAACGTCCTGACTTTC. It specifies CASSLTGSGANVLTF.

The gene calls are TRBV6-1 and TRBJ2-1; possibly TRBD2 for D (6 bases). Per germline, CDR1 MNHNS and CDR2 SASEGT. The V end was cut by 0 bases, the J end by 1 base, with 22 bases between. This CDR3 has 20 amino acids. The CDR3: CASSEALSWSSAGSYNEQFF. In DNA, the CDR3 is TGTGCCAGCAGTGAAGCGCTTTCGTGGTCTAGTGCGGGGTCCTACAATGAGCAGTTCTTC.

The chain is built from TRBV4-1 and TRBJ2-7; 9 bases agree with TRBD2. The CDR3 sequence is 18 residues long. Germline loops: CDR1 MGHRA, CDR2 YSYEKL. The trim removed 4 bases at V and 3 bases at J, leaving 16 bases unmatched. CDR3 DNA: TGCGCCAGCAGCCGGGGCCGGATGGCGGGAGGGGCGAACTACGAGCAGTACTTC. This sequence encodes CASSRGRMAGGANYEQYF.

CDR3 sequence reads: CASSLALAGVDEQFF. CDR3 nucleotides: TGTGCCAGCAGCTTGGCGTTAGCGGGAGTGGATGAGCAGTTCTTC. This chain uses TRBV7-9 with TRBJ2-1, with 9 bases aligning to TRBD2. Unmatched junction bases numbered 8, after V lost 3 bases and J lost 8 bases. Germline-derived CDR1 and CDR2 are SEHNR and FQNEAQ (reference sequence). CDR3 size: 15 residues.

CDR3 coding DNA: TGTGCCAGCTCAAGCCGTCGGGGGCTTGAAGCTTTCTTT. Its translation: CASSSRRGLEAFF. The rearrangement joins TRBV18 to TRBJ1-1, with D possibly matching TRBD1 (6 bases). V was cut by 5 bases and J by 7 bases, with 14 bases left in between. The CDR3 contains 13 residues. The germline V gene has CDR1 KGHSH and CDR2 LQKENI.

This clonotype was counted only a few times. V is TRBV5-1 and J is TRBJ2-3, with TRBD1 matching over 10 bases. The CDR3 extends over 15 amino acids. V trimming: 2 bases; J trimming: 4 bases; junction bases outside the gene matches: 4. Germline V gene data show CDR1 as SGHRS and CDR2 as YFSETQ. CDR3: CASSFGTGVADTQYF. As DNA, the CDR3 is TGCGCCAGCAGCTTCGGGACAGGGGTGGCAGATACGCAGTATTTT.

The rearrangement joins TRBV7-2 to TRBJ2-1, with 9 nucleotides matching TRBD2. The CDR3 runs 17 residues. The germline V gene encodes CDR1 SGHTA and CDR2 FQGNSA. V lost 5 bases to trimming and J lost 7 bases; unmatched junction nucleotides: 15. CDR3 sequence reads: CASSRRVAGVVGNEQFF. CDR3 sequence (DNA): TGTGCCAGCAGCCGTAGAGTAGCGGGAGTTGTGGGAAATGAGCAGTTCTTC.

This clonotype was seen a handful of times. CDR3 bases: TGTGCCAGCAGCTTAGATGCGCCTCATAATTCACCCCTCCACTTT. Translated: CASSLDAPHNSPLHF. V gene TRBV7-9 combines with J gene TRBJ1-6, with D uncertain. There are 15 residues in the CDR3. CDR1 is SEHNR, CDR2 FQNEAQ, per germline (reference sequence). Deletions cut 1 base from V and 5 bases from J, with 9 bases between.

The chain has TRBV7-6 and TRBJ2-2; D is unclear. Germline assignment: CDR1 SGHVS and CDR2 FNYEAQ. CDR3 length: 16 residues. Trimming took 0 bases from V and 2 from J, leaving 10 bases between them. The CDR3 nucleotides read TGTGCCAGCAGCTTAGCTTTCCCCAGAAACACCGGGGAGCTGTTTTTT. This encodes CASSLAFPRNTGELFF.

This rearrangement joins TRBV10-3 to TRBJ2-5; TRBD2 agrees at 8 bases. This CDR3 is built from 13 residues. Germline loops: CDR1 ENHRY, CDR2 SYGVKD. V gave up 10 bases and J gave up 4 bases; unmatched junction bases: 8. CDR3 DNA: TGTGCCACACGAGCGGGAGTGGGAGAGACCCAGTACTTC. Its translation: CATRAGVGETQYF.

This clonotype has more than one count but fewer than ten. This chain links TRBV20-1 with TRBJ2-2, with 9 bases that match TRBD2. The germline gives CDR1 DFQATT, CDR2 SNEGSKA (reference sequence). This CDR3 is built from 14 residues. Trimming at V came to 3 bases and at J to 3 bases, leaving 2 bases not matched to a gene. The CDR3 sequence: CSARLAGYTGELFF. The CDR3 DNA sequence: TGCAGTGCTAGGCTAGCGGGATACACCGGGGAGCTGTTTTTT.

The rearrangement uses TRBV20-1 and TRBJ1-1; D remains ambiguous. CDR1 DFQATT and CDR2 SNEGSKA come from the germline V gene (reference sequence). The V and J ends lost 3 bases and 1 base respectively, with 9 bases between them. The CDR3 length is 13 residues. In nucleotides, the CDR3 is TGCAGTGCTAGTCGCCGGACGAACACTGAAGCTTTCTTT. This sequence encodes CSASRRTNTEAFF.